The source of this T cell receptor (beta chain) is a study of blood T cells in healthy people across ages (dated by TCRdb to the mid-2010s). About the study as a whole: In model experiments, roughly one uniquely barcoded TCR beta cDNA molecule per two T cells was captured by template switching. Age-related changes in TCR beta repertoire diversity were measured in the study by deep sequencing normalized with unique cDNA molecular identifiers. Four age groups were formed from the donors: young (average approximately 16 years), middle-aged (roughly 38), aged (roughly 56) and long-lived (around 82). The study analyzed two additional independent replicas of 1 million unique cDNA reads from the same blood draw for two donors, one aged 18 to 29 and one aged 80 or older. To avoid experimental bias, donors of different ages were randomly spread across the sequencing lanes. General study outcomes and caveats: There was a strong correlation between observed TCR beta diversity and the percentage of naive T cells measured by flow cytometry. The long-lived group showed more naive CD4+ T cells, fewer expanded clones and increased TCR diversity than the aged group, suggesting age selection. Estimates of total diversity based on one million sequenced T cells were regarded as lower bounds and as underestimates. Donor CMV infection status was unknown, potentially confounding age-related changes in expanded clonotypes. Bulk unsorted PBMC profiling prevented conclusive comparison of naive and antigen-experienced compartments. As age increased, observed TCR beta diversity per million T cells dropped in a roughly linear way, and a significant reduction was already evident by age 40.

A remark on this clonotype: It has no known antigen specificity. The input lacks base qualities; no much larger clone sits a single base away.

Libraries were prepared through 5' RACE. The instrument given in TCRdb is Illumina HiSeq 2500. A second PCR of roughly 7 to 12 cycles was run with a J-beta primer mix and a sample-barcoded 5' primer. A template-switch 5' adaptor carrying 12 random nucleotides introduced a unique molecular identifier onto each TCR beta cDNA molecule. At least 2.5 million CDR3-containing paired-end reads were obtained from each sample. All of the RNA was converted into first-strand cDNA using the Mint cDNA synthesis kit, with a TRBC-specific oligonucleotide serving as the primer. All cDNA was treated with uracil-DNA glycosylase and then went through a first 18-cycle PCR with the universal primers M1SS and BC2_uni_R. Under the source paper's analysis protocol: Normalization of each sample was performed by random selection of 1 million high-quality reads, each carrying a distinct molecular identifier. Instead of being binned into consensus sequences, reads with shared molecular identifiers were discarded. MiTCR, with a Q25 quality threshold and the strictest error-elimination algorithm, was used for CDR3 identification, clonotype clustering and error correction. A nonparametric unseen species model with Euler transformation was used to estimate lower-bound total TCR beta diversity. The public reads were run again by TCRdb, first through fastp at Q25 and then through MiXCR, and only productive beta chains were kept. Every distinct CDR3 protein forms one entry, paired with its most common genes and DNA. These V and J calls rely on TCRdb rather than the paper's analysis. The sample has about 830,000 distinct CDR3 sequences on record, less than 80% of them singletons. Clones ranked in the top ten supply 25% to 35% of the sample.

The CDR3 has 16 amino acids, counting the end cysteine and phenylalanine. Only the CDR3 part of the read is kept: 48 bases, read in frame from the first base. CDR1 LGHNA and CDR2 YNFKEQ are derived from the germline V gene. Trimmed from V: 5 bases; trimmed from J: 0 bases; junction bases lacking a gene match: 7. The 35 to 40 donors, aged roughly 6 to 100 years, were systemically healthy Caucasian individuals from Russia. Each donor gave ten milliliters of peripheral blood, drawn into EDTA-treated Vacutainer tubes. PBMCs were isolated by Ficoll-Paque density-gradient centrifugation, with at least 7 million obtained per sample. Total RNA, at least 6 micrograms per sample, was extracted from PBMCs with Trizol reagent. For every donor, an aliquot of PBMCs went through flow cytometry to measure the percentages of naive CD45RAhigh/CD27high T cells.

This sequence uses TRBV4-2 and TRBJ2-7, with 10 central nucleotides matching TRBD2. The sample comprised blood. The receptor comes from a man aged 30-40 years in good health. The sequence in DNA is TGTGCCAGCAGCTCCATCCTAGCGGGGGCCTCCTACGAGCAGTACTTC. It translates to CASSSILAGASYEQYF.